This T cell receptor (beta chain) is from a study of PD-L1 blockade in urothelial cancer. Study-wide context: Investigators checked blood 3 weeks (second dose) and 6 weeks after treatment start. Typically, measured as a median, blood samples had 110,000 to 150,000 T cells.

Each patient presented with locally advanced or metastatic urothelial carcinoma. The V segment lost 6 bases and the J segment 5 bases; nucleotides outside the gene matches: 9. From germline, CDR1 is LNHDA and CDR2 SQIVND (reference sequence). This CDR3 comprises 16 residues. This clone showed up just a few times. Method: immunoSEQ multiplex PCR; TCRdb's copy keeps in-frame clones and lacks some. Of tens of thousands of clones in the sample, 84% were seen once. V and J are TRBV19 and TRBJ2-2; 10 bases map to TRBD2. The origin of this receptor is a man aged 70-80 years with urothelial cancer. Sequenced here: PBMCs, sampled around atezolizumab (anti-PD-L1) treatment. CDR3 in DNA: TGTGCCAGTAGAGCCAGGGTAGCGGGAGGAACCGGGGAGCTGTTTTTT. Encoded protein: CASRARVAGGTGELFF.